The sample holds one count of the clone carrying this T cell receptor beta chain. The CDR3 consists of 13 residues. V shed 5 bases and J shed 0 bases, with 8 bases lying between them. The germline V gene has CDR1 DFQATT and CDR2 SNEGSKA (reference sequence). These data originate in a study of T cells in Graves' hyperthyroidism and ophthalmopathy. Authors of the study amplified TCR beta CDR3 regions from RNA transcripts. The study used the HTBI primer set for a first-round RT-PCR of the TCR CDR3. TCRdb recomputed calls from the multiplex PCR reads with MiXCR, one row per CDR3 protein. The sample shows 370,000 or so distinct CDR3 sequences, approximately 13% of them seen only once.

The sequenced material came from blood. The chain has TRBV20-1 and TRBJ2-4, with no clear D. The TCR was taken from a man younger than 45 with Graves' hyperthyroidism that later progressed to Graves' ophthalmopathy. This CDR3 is CSARLIAKNIQYF. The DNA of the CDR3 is TGCAGTGCTCGGCTGATAGCCAAAAACATTCAGTACTTC.